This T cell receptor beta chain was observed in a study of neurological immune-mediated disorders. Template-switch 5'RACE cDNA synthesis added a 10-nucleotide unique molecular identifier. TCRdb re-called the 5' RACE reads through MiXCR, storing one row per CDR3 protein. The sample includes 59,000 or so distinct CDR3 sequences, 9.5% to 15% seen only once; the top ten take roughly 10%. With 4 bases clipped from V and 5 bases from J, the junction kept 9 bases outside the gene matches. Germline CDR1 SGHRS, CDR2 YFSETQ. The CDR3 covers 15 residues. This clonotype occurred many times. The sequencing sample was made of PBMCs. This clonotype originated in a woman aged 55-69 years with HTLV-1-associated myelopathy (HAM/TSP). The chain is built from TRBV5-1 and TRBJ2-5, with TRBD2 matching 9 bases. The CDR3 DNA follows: TGCGCCAGCAGCCGAGGAGCTAGCGGGACGGAGACCCAGTACTTC. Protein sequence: CASSRGASGTETQYF.